These 11 T cell receptor beta chains share one sample of origin, sequenced in a study of T cell repertoires in cytomegalovirus infection. Using its own MiXCR run on the reads, TCRdb lists one record per CDR3 protein. The sample lists fewer than 550,000 distinct CDR3 sequences; 10% to 12% were seen once. What was sequenced was PBMCs. The source of these receptors is a human donor in good health (CMV status not recorded). Some clones in this sample may be carry-over from other donors' samples.

This clonotype was counted only a few times. The gene calls are TRBV18 and TRBJ2-7; perhaps TRBD2 as D (5 bases). Germline V gene data show CDR1 as KGHSH and CDR2 as LQKENI. Trimming removed 3 bases from V and 2 bases from J, with 11 bases in between. The CDR3 has 14 amino acids. The CDR3 reads CASSPPEVPYEQYF. As DNA, the CDR3 is TGTGCCAGCTCACCCCCGGAGGTTCCCTACGAGCAGTACTTC.

This clonotype turned up a few times. The chain recombines TRBV7-9 with TRBJ2-1, with TRBD2 identical over 8 bases. The CDR3 runs 17 residues. After removal of 1 base from V and 8 bases from J, the junction contained 13 bases not matched to a gene. Germline CDR1 SEHNR, CDR2 FQNEAQ (reference sequence). CDR3 sequence (DNA): TGTGCCAGCAGCTTAGAGGAAGCGGGAGAGTTTAAAGATGAGCAGTTCTTC. It is translated as CASSLEEAGEFKDEQFF.

Only one count was recorded for this clonotype. It may be a read error: a sequence one base away is much more abundant. This chain uses TRBV11-1 with TRBJ1-2; D ambiguous. The CDR3 extends over 12 amino acids. Germline values: CDR1 SGHAT, CDR2 FQDESV (reference sequence). Trimming pared 9 bases from V and 14 bases from J, leaving 22 bases between. DNA for the CDR3: TGTGCCAGAAGCCCGCACAAGGCCCGCGGTACCTTC. Its translation: CARSPHKARGTF.

This clonotype was counted ten times or more. The chain is built from TRBV20-1 and TRBJ1-4, with 10 bases fitting TRBD1. Germline CDR1 DFQATT, CDR2 SNEGSKA (reference sequence). Trimming at V came to 2 bases and at J to 2 bases, leaving 5 bases not matched to a gene. This CDR3 has 16 amino acids. CDR3: CSARRTGGTTNEKLFF. CDR3 coding DNA: TGCAGTGCTAGAAGGACAGGGGGGACCACTAATGAAAAACTGTTTTTT.

This clonotype was seen at least ten times. The chain combines TRBV6-1 with TRBJ1-2; D not certain. CDR1 and CDR2 (germline): MNHNS, SASEGT. This CDR3 region has 12 residues. Trimming pared 8 bases from V and 8 bases from J, leaving 15 bases between. CDR3 nucleotides: TGTGCCAGCCCGAGGGTGGTAGGAGGCTACACCTTC. Amino acid sequence: CASPRVVGGYTF.

This clonotype was found many times. The V gene is TRBV28, the J gene TRBJ2-2; perhaps TRBD1 as D (6 bases). Germline CDR1 reads MDHEN; CDR2 reads SYDVKM. The CDR3 has 16 residues. The V end lost 7 bases, the J end lost 4 bases, and 19 bases lay between the germline ends. CDR3 DNA sequence: TGTGCCAGCACCAAAGGGGGTTTGACATCCACCGGGGAGCTGTTTTTT. This sequence encodes CASTKGGLTSTGELFF.

This clonotype came up many times. This chain uses TRBV20-1 with TRBJ2-1, with 11 bases lining up with TRBD2. V gave up 3 bases and J gave up 6 bases; unmatched junction bases: 4. Germline CDR1 reads DFQATT; CDR2 reads SNEGSKA (reference sequence). There are 14 residues in the CDR3. CDR3: CSASSGRVSNEQFF. CDR3 DNA sequence: TGCAGTGCTAGTAGCGGGAGGGTGTCCAATGAGCAGTTCTTC.

This clonotype turned up a few times. V gene TRBV27 combines with J gene TRBJ1-3; D unresolved. V dropped 7 bases and J dropped 3 bases, with 10 bases sitting between them. CDR3 length: 13 amino acids. Germline V gene data show CDR1 as MNHEY and CDR2 as SMNVEV (reference sequence). The CDR3 DNA reads as TGTGCCAGCACAGACCCCGTTGGAAACACCATATATTTT. As protein: CASTDPVGNTIYF.

This clonotype came up many times. The J gene is TRBJ1-1, the V gene TRBV5-1, with a possible D match to TRBD1 (6 bases). The CDR3 spans 14 residues. Between the trimmed V and J ends, which lost 3 bases and 8 bases, there was a span of 17 bases. Looked up from germline, CDR1 is SGHRS and CDR2 is YFSETQ. The DNA for the CDR3 is TGCGCCAGCAGCTCGGACAGATACGGAGCGGAAGCTTTCTTT. This gives the protein CASSSDRYGAEAFF.

As to this clonotype: A much larger clone differs by one base, so this may be a read error. The chain links TRBV12-3 or TRBV12-4 to TRBJ1-2; TRBD1 matches 12 bases. V shed 10 bases, J shed 4 bases, and the junction held 13 bases outside the gene matches. CDR3 size: 16 residues. The CDR3 here is CANSPSGTGGVYGYTF. The CDR3 coding sequence is TGTGCCAACAGCCCGTCCGGGACAGGGGGCGTCTATGGCTACACCTTC.

This clonotype was recorded at least ten times. CDR3: CAISESGRTEAFF. The CDR3 coding sequence is TGTGCCATCAGTGAGTCAGGGAGGACTGAAGCTTTCTTT. This chain links TRBV10-3 with TRBJ1-1; D remains ambiguous. The CDR3 contains 13 residues. V gave up 0 bases and J gave up 5 bases, with 7 bases separating them. Germline values: CDR1 ENHRY, CDR2 SYGVKD.